These T cell receptor beta chains were read from a single sample in a study of Ad26.COV2.S vaccination and SARS-CoV-2 variants. The data were produced by immunoSEQ multiplex PCR, yet TCRdb's version contains in-frame clones alone and is incomplete. The sample includes approximately 90,000 clones, roughly 85% seen only once; the top ten take approximately 16%. This specimen consisted of peripheral blood, obtained after recovery from COVID-19. These TCRs come from a human donor who had recovered from COVID-19. The CDR3 runs from the conserved cysteine through the conserved F or W. A D gene is named only where the DNA matches it firmly. For some rows the clone size is stated as once, few or many, or as a class when expanded; others skip it.

once TRBD1 TRBJ1-2 TRBV11-3 TGTGCCAGCAGCCCATCCGGCCCGGGACAGGGGGCTCAGCTCGGCGGCTACACCTTC CASSPSGPGQGAQLGGYTF
. . TRBJ2-1 TRBV19 TGTGCCAGTAGTATAGGTGTAACGGGGCGAGATGAGCAGTTCTTC CASSIGVTGRDEQFF
. TRBD1 TRBJ1-2 TRBV12-3/TRBV12-4 TGTGCCAGCAGTTTCCCAGGGGGCGGGGAGGCCACCTTC CASSFPGGGEATF
. TRBD2 TRBJ2-4 TRBV10-3 TGTGCCATCAGTAGACTAGCGGGACTAGAAAACATTCAGTACTTC CAISRLAGLENIQYF
. TRBD1 TRBJ2-5 TRBV6-2/TRBV6-3 TGTGCCAGCAGTTACCTTATCGGGACAGGGGGGAACCAAGAGACCCAGTACTTC CASSYLIGTGGNQETQYF
. TRBD2 TRBJ2-1 TRBV10-1 TGCGCCAGCAGTGGAGAGGAAGGTAGCGGGAGGGCCGAGCAGTTCTTC CASSGEEGSGRAEQFF
. TRBD1 TRBJ1-2 TRBV27 TGTGCCAGCAGTTTTGATCGGGACAGCGTCTATGGCTACACCTTC CASSFDRDSVYGYTF
. TRBD1 TRBJ2-7 TRBV28 TGTGCCAGCAGTTGGACAGGAAGCTACGAGCAGTACTTC CASSWTGSYEQYF
. TRBD1 TRBJ1-6 TRBV6-5 TGTGCCAGCGGCAGGGGGGCGCGGGATTCACCCCTCCACTTT CASGRGARDSPLHF
. . TRBJ2-1 TRBV28 TGTGCCAGCGGGGGGGGGCCATACAATGAGCAGTTCTTC CASGGGPYNEQFF
. . TRBJ2-3 TRBV27 TGTGCCAGCAGTGAGCTCACAGATACGCAGTATTTT CASSELTDTQYF
. TRBD2 TRBJ2-7 TRBV10-3 TGTGCCATCAGTGGAGGTCTGAGCGGGAGGGACGAGCAGTACTTC CAISGGLSGRDEQYF
. . TRBJ1-2 TRBV5-4 TGTGCCAGCAGCTTGGGCGACCGGGGATTGGATGGCTACACCTTC CASSLGDRGLDGYTF
. TRBD1 TRBJ1-5 TRBV29-1 TGCAGCGGTGAGGGCAGGGGGCGCGAGCCGTATAGCAATCAGCCCCAGCATTTT CSGEGRGREPYSNQPQHF
. . TRBJ1-1 TRBV19 TGTGCCAGTATGAGAGGACTGAACACTGAAGCTTTCTTT CASMRGLNTEAFF
. . TRBJ2-7 TRBV3-1/TRBV3-2 TGTGCCAGCAGCCGCGGAAACTCCTACGAGCAGTACTTC CASSRGNSYEQYF
few . TRBJ2-7 TRBV2 TGTGCCAGCAGTGAGGTTTCGGGGGCCCTCTACGAGCAGTACTTC CASSEVSGALYEQYF
. . TRBJ1-1 TRBV4-1 TGCGCCAGCAGCCCACCCTGGGACCGCGACTCTGAAGCTTTCTTT CASSPPWDRDSEAFF
. TRBD1 TRBJ1-2 TRBV20-1 TGCAGTGCTAGTAGTGTGGGACAGGGGGACTCTCTTCCTGGCTACACCTTC CSASSVGQGDSLPGYTF
. TRBD1 TRBJ2-7 TRBV18 TGTGCCAGCTCCCAAGGACAGGGGGTGCCATACGAGCAGTACTTC CASSQGQGVPYEQYF
. TRBD2 TRBJ2-1 TRBV23-1 TGCGCCAGCAGTCATATACCGGGACTATCGAATGAGCAGTTCTTC CASSHIPGLSNEQFF
. . TRBJ2-1 TRBV28 TGTGCCAGCAGCCTAGACGATCACAAGGAGCAGTTCTTC CASSLDDHKEQFF
. . TRBJ2-1 TRBV19 TGTGCCAGTAGTCTCGGGGCAAACAATGAGCAGTTCTTC CASSLGANNEQFF
. . TRBJ1-6 TRBV28 TGTGCCAGCAGAAAAACAGGGTCCTATAATTCACCCCTCCACTTT CASRKTGSYNSPLHF
. TRBD1 TRBJ1-2 TRBV5-4 TGTGCCAGCAGCCAGTTGGACAGGAGAATTAACTATGGCTACACCTTC CASSQLDRRINYGYTF
. . TRBJ2-1 TRBV6-1 TGTGCCAGCAGTGAAGCGCTTCGAGGAGTTTACAATGAGCAGTTCTTC CASSEALRGVYNEQFF
once TRBD1 TRBJ2-3 TRBV7-7 TGTGCCAGCAGCCTACACAGGGGAGATACGCAGTATTTT CASSLHRGDTQYF
. TRBD1 TRBJ2-5 TRBV28 TGTGCCAGCAGTTTATATAGGACAGGGGTAAGGGAGACCCAGTACTTC CASSLYRTGVRETQYF
. TRBD2 TRBJ2-3 TRBV3-1/TRBV3-2 TGTGCCAGCAGCCGAAGGACTAGCGGCCCTAGCACAGATACGCAGTATTTT CASSRRTSGPSTDTQYF
once . TRBJ1-1 TRBV29-1 TGCAGCGCTGCGGACAGACTGAACACTGAAGCTTTCTTT CSAADRLNTEAFF
. . TRBJ1-2 TRBV6-2/TRBV6-3 TGTGCCAGCAGCATACGACAGGAACAACCTTATGGCTACACCTTC CASSIRQEQPYGYTF
. . TRBJ1-1 TRBV5-6 TGTGCCAGCAGCTTGCCGCGGGGCTCGAACACTGAAGCTTTCTTT CASSLPRGSNTEAFF
. . TRBJ2-2 TRBV6-4 TGTGCCAGCAGCGGCCAATTCGCCGGGGAGCTGTTTTTT CASSGQFAGELFF
. TRBD1 TRBJ2-7 TRBV7-2 TGTGCCAGCAGCTTGACAGGGAATGAGCAGTACTTC CASSLTGNEQYF
. . TRBJ2-7 TRBV11-3 TGTGCCAGCAGCCCACAGGGAAACCTCTTTCTGTACTTC CASSPQGNLFLYF
. . TRBJ2-7 TRBV6-5 TGTGCCAGCAATTTGGCTTACGAGCAGTACTTC CASNLAYEQYF
. . TRBJ1-1 TRBV10-3 TGTGCCATCAGTGACGCCGCGGCGGGTGAAGCTTTCTTT CAISDAAAGEAFF
. TRBD1 TRBJ1-2 TRBV19 TGTGCCAGTAGTATCCCAGGGGGCGGCTTGAATGGCTACACCTTC CASSIPGGGLNGYTF
. . TRBJ2-4 TRBV7-2 TGTGCCAGCAGCCCACGGCTCAGCGGAGCAGCCAAAAACATCCAGTACTTC CASSPRLSGAAKNIQYF
. TRBD1 TRBJ2-6 TRBV25-1 TGTGCCAGCAGCCCGACAGGGTTCGGGGCCAACGTCCTGACTTTC CASSPTGFGANVLTF
. TRBD2 TRBJ2-3 TRBV3-1/TRBV3-2 TGTGCCAGCAGCGGACTAGCGGGAGTGGTTGGCCGCACAGATACGCAGTATTTT CASSGLAGVVGRTDTQYF